The clone carrying this TCR beta chain was seen only once. The data were taken from a study of cytomegalovirus exposure and HLA in healthy donors. 60 Vbeta and 13 Jbeta primers were used in PCR. Only in-frame clones appear in the TCRdb table, and some are missing; sequencing was by immunoSEQ multiplex PCR. In the table there are some 180,000 clones, 75% to 85% of which are singletons. With 4 bases clipped from V and 3 bases from J, the junction kept 8 bases outside the gene matches. The CDR3 totals 15 residues. Germline CDR1 reads GTSNPN; CDR2 reads SVGIG (reference sequence). This sequence joins TRBV30 and TRBJ2-1; 8 bases are shared with TRBD1. Sequencing used PBMCs. The receptor comes from a woman between 55 and 75 years old in good health and CMV-seropositive. The CDR3: CAWTGQGNGYNEQFF. The CDR3 DNA follows: TGTGCCTGGACTGGACAGGGTAACGGCTACAATGAGCAGTTCTTC.